A single sample is the source of the 27 T cell receptor beta chains below, sequenced in a study of T-cell reconstitution after alpha-beta-depleted transplantation in children (dated by TCRdb to between 2015 and 2016). Library generation was performed with PCR. The instrument was an Illumina HiSeq 2500. TCR library preparation used molecular barcoding, with unique molecular identifiers applied to normalize quantification of the TCRbeta repertoire. The public reads were reanalyzed by TCRdb: fastp trimming at Q25, MiXCR alignment, in-frame beta chains only. Every CDR3 protein is listed once, alongside the most common genes and DNA of its rows. This sample has fewer than 250,000 distinct CDR3 sequences in its table, and approximately 17% of those were observed once. Just under 45% of the sample rests with the top ten. The treatment or condition label for this specimen denotes: allogeneic hematopoietic cell transplantation with graft depleted of TCRalphabeta T cells and CD19 B cells.

The material sequenced was PBMCs, mostly from graft donor cells, taken 360 days after TCRalphabeta/CD19-depleted stem cell transplant. These receptor sequences come from a male patient under 10 years old who had a stem cell transplant for acute lymphoblastic leukemia, so the T cells may come from the graft donor.

The chain combines TRBV19 with TRBJ1-5; D is undetermined. V lost 8 bases and J lost 4, with 9 bases in between. Germline assignment: CDR1 LNHDA and CDR2 SQIVND (reference sequence). The CDR3 spans 12 residues. CDR3 amino acids: CASQALNQPQHF. Written as DNA, the CDR3 is TGTGCCAGTCAGGCCCTAAATCAGCCCCAGCATTTT.

The chain is built from TRBV7-9 and TRBJ1-2, with D possibly matching TRBD1 (6 bases). V lost 6 bases, J lost 8 bases, and 19 bases lay in between. Germline V gene lookup returns CDR1 SEHNR and CDR2 FQNEAQ (reference sequence). The CDR3 contains 14 residues. DNA for the CDR3: TGTGCCAGCAGTAAAGGACAGACATCCGGGGGCTACACCTTC. It yields the protein CASSKGQTSGGYTF.

This chain joins TRBV2 and TRBJ2-3, with D unclear. CDR1 and CDR2 from the germline V gene are SNHLY and FYNNEI. The CDR3 runs to 13 residues. Between the trimmed V and J ends, which lost 8 bases and 2 bases, there was a span of 11 bases. The CDR3 sequence is CASRWTATDTQYF. CDR3 DNA: TGTGCCAGCCGATGGACGGCCACAGATACGCAGTATTTT.

This clonotype was seen once. The chain employs TRBV7-2 and TRBJ2-1; TRBD2 agrees at 7 bases. CDR1 and CDR2 from the germline V gene are SGHTA and FQGNSA. The V and J ends lost 4 bases and 4 bases, in that order; junction bases with no gene match: 10. This CDR3 is built from 16 residues. Here the CDR3 reads CASSSRGAGHYNEQFF. DNA for the CDR3: TGTGCCAGCAGCTCCCGGGGAGCGGGGCATTACAATGAGCAGTTCTTC.

The CDR3 sequence is CASSLKGVATQYF. As DNA, the CDR3 is TGTGCCAGCAGCTTAAAAGGTGTTGCCACTCAGTACTTC. The chain joins TRBV7-9 to TRBJ2-7; D remains unclear. This CDR3 spans 13 amino acids. Trimming took off 2 bases at V and 10 bases at J, with 15 bases between the two ends. The V gene's germline CDR1 is SEHNR and CDR2 FQNEAQ (reference sequence).

CDR3 DNA sequence: TGTGCCAGCAGCCACCCGACTAGCCGAGAGACCCAGTACTTC. It specifies CASSHPTSRETQYF. This rearrangement joins TRBV3-1 to TRBJ2-5; TRBD2 aligns across 7 bases. The trim removed 3 bases at V and 4 bases at J, leaving 5 bases unmatched. Germline values: CDR1 LGHDT, CDR2 YNNKEL (reference sequence). The length of the CDR3 is 14 residues.

This clonotype was detected only a few times. The J gene is TRBJ2-7, the V gene TRBV5-6; no clear D. The length of the CDR3 is 13 residues. CDR1 and CDR2 from the germline V gene are SGHDT and YYEEEE. The V end lost 7 bases, the J end lost 6 bases, and 17 bases lay between the germline ends. Written as DNA, the CDR3 is TGTGCCAGCCTTAACGGCGGCGGACGCGAGCAGTACTTC. Protein product: CASLNGGGREQYF.

The gene calls are TRBV9 and TRBJ2-1, with no clear D. This CDR3 comprises 15 residues. V lost 6 bases to trimming and J lost 0 bases, with 13 bases between them. In germline, CDR1 is SGDLS, CDR2 YYNGEE. The CDR3 loop reads CASTYEPSSYNEQFF. CDR3 in DNA: TGTGCCAGCACGTACGAGCCGAGCTCCTACAATGAGCAGTTCTTC.

The rearrangement uses TRBV10-3 and TRBJ2-3; the match to TRBD1 covers 9 bases. In germline, CDR1 is ENHRY, CDR2 SYGVKD. The V segment lost 3 bases and the J segment 4 bases; nucleotides outside the gene matches: 5. The CDR3 extends over 15 amino acids. The CDR3 sequence: CAISDGTGSADTQYF. The CDR3, as DNA: TGTGCCATCAGTGATGGGACAGGGTCAGCAGATACGCAGTATTTT.

In this sample, this clonotype turned up a few times. The chain uses TRBV7-7 and TRBJ1-1; 7 nucleotides agree with TRBD1. Germline trimming cut 3 bases from V and 6 bases from J; bases unmatched to any gene: 10. Germline V gene lookup returns CDR1 SSHAT and CDR2 FNYEAQ (reference sequence). CDR3 length equals 15 residues. CDR3 coding DNA: TGTGCCAGCAGCTTTTCCGGGACAGCCAAACCTGAAGCTTTCTTT. This gives the protein CASSFSGTAKPEAFF.

This clonotype was recorded once. The junction shows a germline mismatch at one end, possibly a read error. This sequence joins TRBV27 and TRBJ1-1; weak D call: TRBD1 (6 bases). This CDR3 has 15 residues. Germline lookup yields CDR1 MNHEY and CDR2 SMNVEV (reference sequence). The CDR3 DNA follows: TGTCCCAGCAGTTTATCCGCAGGGGTAAACACTGAAGCTTTCTTT. It translates to CPSSLSAGVNTEAFF.

This chain links TRBV5-6 with TRBJ2-2; 7 bases are shared with TRBD1. The CDR3 covers 17 residues. The V gene's germline CDR1 is SGHDT and CDR2 YYEEEE. The J segment lost 1 base and the V segment lost 7 bases, leaving 13 bases of the junction unmatched. CDR3 nucleotide sequence: TGTGCCAGCGCCCGGATTGTGGGACAGATGAACACCGGGGAGCTGTTTTTT. Translation: CASARIVGQMNTGELFF.

The sample holds a few counts of this clonotype. The chain links TRBV5-1 to TRBJ1-1; D might be TRBD1 (5 bases). The CDR3 sequence is 13 residues long. V was pared by 0 bases and J by 3 bases, with 6 bases between. The germline gives CDR1 SGHRS, CDR2 YFSETQ. DNA of the CDR3: TGCGCCAGCAGCTTGGACAGGCACACTGAAGCTTTCTTT. Its translation: CASSLDRHTEAFF.

V is TRBV20-1 and J is TRBJ2-7; 11 bases align to TRBD1. Trimming at V came to 0 bases and at J to 1 base, leaving 8 bases not matched to a gene. The CDR3 runs 17 residues. Germline CDR1 is DFQATT and CDR2 is SNEGSKA (reference sequence). As DNA, the CDR3 is TGCAGTGCTAGAGATTGGCGGCGGGACAGGGGGTCCTACGAGCAGTACTTC. This gives the protein CSARDWRRDRGSYEQYF.

This clonotype was detected only a few times. The gene calls are TRBV2 and TRBJ2-7; D gene uncertain. CDR1 SNHLY and CDR2 FYNNEI come from the germline V gene. The V end lost 6 bases, the J end lost 7 bases, and 10 bases lay between the germline ends. The CDR3 covers 11 residues. CDR3 in amino acids: CASRWAQEQYF. CDR3 DNA: TGTGCCAGCAGATGGGCGCAGGAGCAGTACTTC.

This clonotype was observed a handful of times. V and J are TRBV5-1 and TRBJ2-5; D possibly uses TRBD1 or TRBD2 (5 bases each). Germline V lookup: CDR1 SGHRS, CDR2 YFSETQ. CDR3 length equals 17 residues. The germline V and J ends were trimmed by 0 bases and 2 bases, with 17 bases remaining between them. CDR3 sequence reads: CASSLAARERGQETQYF. In DNA form, the CDR3 reads TGCGCCAGCAGCTTGGCCGCGAGGGAGAGGGGACAAGAGACCCAGTACTTC.

This chain connects TRBV5-6 to TRBJ1-1, with D uncertain. Trimming left V 1 base short and J 4 bases short, with 17 bases between. The CDR3 covers 16 residues. Germline V CDR1 and CDR2: SGHDT, YYEEEE. CDR3 loop: CASSLKTDFIFTEAFF. CDR3 DNA sequence: TGTGCCAGCAGCTTGAAAACGGACTTCATCTTCACTGAAGCTTTCTTT.

This clonotype has at least ten counts. The chain uses TRBV20-1 and TRBJ2-7; 7 nucleotides align to TRBD1. V dropped 5 bases and J dropped 4; count of bases not matched to a gene: 8. The CDR3 length is 13 residues. Per the germline V gene, CDR1 is DFQATT and CDR2 is SNEGSKA (reference sequence). The CDR3 DNA is TGCAGTGCTCTCGACAGGGATCTTTACGAGCAGTACTTC. It encodes CSALDRDLYEQYF.

The chain couples TRBV9 to TRBJ1-3; tentative D call: TRBD1 (6 bases). CDR1 and CDR2 from the germline V gene are SGDLS and YYNGEE. This CDR3 has 15 residues. Trimming stripped 5 bases from V and 6 bases from J, with 18 bases between. Written as DNA, the CDR3 is TGTGCCAGCAGTCAAACTACAGGGTCCGAAAACACCATATATTTT. Its translation is CASSQTTGSENTIYF. The variable domain in full, completed from reference TRBV9 and TRBJ1-3, reads DSGVTQTPKHLITATGQRVTLRCSPRSGDLSVYWYQQSLDQGLQFLIQYYNGEERAKGNILERFSAQQFPDLHSELNLSSLELGDSALYFCASSQTTGSENTIYFGEGSWLTVV.

V and J are TRBV27 and TRBJ2-7; D is unresolved. Trimming removed 4 bases from V and 8 bases from J, with 3 bases in between. Looked up from germline, CDR1 is MNHEY and CDR2 is SMNVEV (reference sequence). The CDR3 consists of 9 residues. CDR3 sequence: CASSSKQYF. The CDR3 DNA reads as TGTGCCAGCAGTTCCAAGCAGTACTTC.

There are a few counts of this clonotype. V usage is TRBV10-3 and J usage is TRBJ2-1, with D possibly called TRBD1 or TRBD2 (5 bases each). The length of the CDR3 is 14 residues. Germline CDR1 is ENHRY and CDR2 is SYGVKD. The ends were cut back, 0 bases at V and 5 bases at J, with 8 bases in the middle. The DNA of the CDR3 is TGTGCCATCAGTGAGTCGACGGGGCACAATGAGCAGTTCTTC. Translated, it gives CAISESTGHNEQFF.

This clonotype was recorded many times. The chain recombines TRBV5-1 with TRBJ2-1; no firm D call. CDR1 is SGHRS, CDR2 YFSETQ, per germline. With 4 bases removed from V and 0 bases from J, the gap between germline ends came to 11 bases. The CDR3 sequence is 15 residues long. Here the CDR3 DNA reads TGCGCCAGCAGCGAAACATCGAGCTCCTACAATGAGCAGTTCTTC. This gives the protein CASSETSSSYNEQFF.

This clonotype was seen ten or more times. CDR3 sequence reads: CASSFGKRENEQFF. In nucleotides, the CDR3 is TGTGCCAGCAGCTTTGGAAAGCGGGAGAATGAGCAGTTCTTC. V usage is TRBV11-3 and J usage is TRBJ2-1; 8 nucleotides line up with TRBD2. There are 14 residues in the CDR3. J was trimmed by 7 bases and V by 3 bases; bases with no gene match: 5. Germline-derived CDR1 and CDR2 are SGHNT and YENEEA.

This clonotype has a handful of counts. V is TRBV18 and J is TRBJ2-5; the match to TRBD1 covers 8 bases. Germline lookup yields CDR1 KGHSH and CDR2 LQKENI. V gave up 2 bases and J gave up 4 bases; unmatched junction bases: 3. The CDR3 runs 14 residues. CDR3 DNA sequence: TGTGCCAGCTCACCAGCTGGACAGGGAGAGACCCAGTACTTC. It yields the protein CASSPAGQGETQYF.

The table lists this clonotype with a few counts. V is TRBV19 and J is TRBJ2-1; 7 bases are shared with TRBD1. Germline values: CDR1 LNHDA, CDR2 SQIVND (reference sequence). V lost 6 bases to trimming and J lost 8 bases; unmatched junction nucleotides: 13. The CDR3 spans 15 residues. This CDR3 reads CASRTLRQGRDEQFF. The CDR3 region has the DNA TGTGCCAGTAGGACCCTGAGACAGGGTAGGGATGAGCAGTTCTTC.

The genes are TRBV7-2 and TRBJ2-1; 12 nucleotides line up with TRBD1. The CDR3 runs to 15 residues. V dropped 5 bases and J dropped 8; count of bases not matched to a gene: 7. Germline V gives CDR1 SGHTA, CDR2 FQGNSA. CDR3 nucleotide sequence: TGTGCCAGCAGCACCCAGGGACAGGGGGCCGATGAGCAGTTCTTC. Encoded protein: CASSTQGQGADEQFF.

There are a few counts of this clonotype. The chain couples TRBV28 to TRBJ2-3; 8 bases line up with TRBD2. The CDR3 sequence is 13 residues long. V was pared by 8 bases and J by 0 bases, with 1 base of the junction left unmatched. Per germline, CDR1 MDHEN and CDR2 SYDVKM. The CDR3: CASLAGSTDTQYF. The DNA of the CDR3 is TGTGCCAGCTTAGCGGGGAGCACAGATACGCAGTATTTT.